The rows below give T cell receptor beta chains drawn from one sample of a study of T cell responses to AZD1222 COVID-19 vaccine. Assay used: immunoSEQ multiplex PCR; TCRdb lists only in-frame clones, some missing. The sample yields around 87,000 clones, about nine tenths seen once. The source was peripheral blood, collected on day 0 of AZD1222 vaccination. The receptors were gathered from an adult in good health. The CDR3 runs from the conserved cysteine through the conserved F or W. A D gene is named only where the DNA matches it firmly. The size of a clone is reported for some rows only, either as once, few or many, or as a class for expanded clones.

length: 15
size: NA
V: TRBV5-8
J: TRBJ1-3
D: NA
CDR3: CASSPRVVSGNTIYF
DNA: TGTGCCAGCAGCCCCCGGGTTGTTTCTGGAAACACCATATATTTT

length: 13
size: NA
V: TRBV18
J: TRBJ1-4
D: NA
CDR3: CASSPGVGEKLFF
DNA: TGTGCCAGCTCACCTGGAGTCGGAGAAAAACTGTTTTTT

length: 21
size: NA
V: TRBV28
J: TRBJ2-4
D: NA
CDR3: CASSFTNPGRRPEIAKNIQYF
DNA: TGTGCCAGCAGTTTTACCAACCCGGGACGGAGGCCAGAAATAGCCAAAAACATTCAGTACTTC

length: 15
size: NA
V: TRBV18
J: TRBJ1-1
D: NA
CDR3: CASSPPSTGYTEAFF
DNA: TGTGCCAGCTCACCACCGTCCACAGGGTACACTGAAGCTTTCTTT

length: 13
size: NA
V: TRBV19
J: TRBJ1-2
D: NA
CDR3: CASKEGGNYGYTF
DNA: TGTGCCAGTAAGGAGGGGGGTAACTATGGCTACACCTTC

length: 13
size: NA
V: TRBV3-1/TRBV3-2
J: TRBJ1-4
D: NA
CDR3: CASSLSGIEKLFF
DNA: TGTGCCAGCAGCCTCTCGGGTATTGAAAAACTGTTTTTT

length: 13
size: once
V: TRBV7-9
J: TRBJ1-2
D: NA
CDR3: CASSDDGNYGYTF
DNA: TGTGCCAGCAGCGACGACGGGAACTATGGCTACACCTTC

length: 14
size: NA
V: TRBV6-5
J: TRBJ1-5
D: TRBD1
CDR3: CATGGGIRNQPQHF
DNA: TGTGCCACAGGGGGCGGTATACGCAATCAGCCCCAGCATTTT

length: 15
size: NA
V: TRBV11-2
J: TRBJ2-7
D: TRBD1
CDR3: CASSLGDRGPREQYF
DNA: TGTGCCAGCAGCTTAGGGGACAGGGGGCCTCGCGAGCAGTACTTC

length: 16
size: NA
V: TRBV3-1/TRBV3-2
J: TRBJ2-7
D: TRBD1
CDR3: CASSQDLGTGNYEQYF
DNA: TGTGCCAGCAGCCAAGATTTGGGGACAGGGAACTACGAGCAGTACTTC

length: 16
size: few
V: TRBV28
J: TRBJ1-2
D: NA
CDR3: CASSLEGWALNYGYTF
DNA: TGTGCCAGCAGTTTGGAGGGGTGGGCGCTTAACTATGGCTACACCTTC

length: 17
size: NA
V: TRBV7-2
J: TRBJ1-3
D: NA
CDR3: CASSLEAGRFSGNTIYF
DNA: TGTGCCAGCAGCTTAGAGGCAGGTCGGTTCTCTGGAAACACCATATATTTT

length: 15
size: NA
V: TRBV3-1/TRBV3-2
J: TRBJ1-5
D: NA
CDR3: CASSQDGRRDQPQHF
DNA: TGTGCCAGCAGCCAAGACGGGCGACGGGATCAGCCCCAGCATTTT

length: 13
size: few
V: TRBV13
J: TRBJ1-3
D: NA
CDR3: CASARGTGNTIYF
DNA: TGTGCCAGCGCTAGAGGTACTGGAAACACCATATATTTT

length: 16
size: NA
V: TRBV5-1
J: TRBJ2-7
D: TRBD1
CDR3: CASSSSSTTGTWEQYF
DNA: TGCGCCAGCAGCTCATCCTCTACGACAGGGACATGGGAGCAGTACTTC

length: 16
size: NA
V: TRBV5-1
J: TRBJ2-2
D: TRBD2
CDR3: CASRFGGLAGTGELFF
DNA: TGCGCCAGCAGATTTGGGGGTTTAGCGGGAACCGGGGAGCTGTTTTTT

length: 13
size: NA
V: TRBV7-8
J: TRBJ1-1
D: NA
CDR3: CASSLAVVTEAFF
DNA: TGTGCCAGCAGCTTAGCGGTGGTCACTGAAGCTTTCTTT

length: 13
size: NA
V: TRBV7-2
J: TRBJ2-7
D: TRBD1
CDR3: CASNRQGTYEQYF
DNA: TGTGCCAGCAACAGACAGGGAACCTACGAGCAGTACTTC

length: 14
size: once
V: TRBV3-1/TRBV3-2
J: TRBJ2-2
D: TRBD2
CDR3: CASSHQGGTGELFF
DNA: TGTGCCAGCAGCCATCAGGGAGGGACCGGGGAGCTGTTTTTT

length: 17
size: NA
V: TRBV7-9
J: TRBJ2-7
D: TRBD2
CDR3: CASSPPTGRSGGYEQYF
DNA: TGTGCCAGCAGCCCCCCCACAGGGAGGAGCGGGGGTTACGAGCAGTACTTC

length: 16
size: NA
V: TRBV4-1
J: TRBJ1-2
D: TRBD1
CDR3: CASSQDPRTGRYGYTF
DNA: TGCGCCAGCAGCCAAGATCCGAGGACAGGGCGTTATGGCTACACCTTC

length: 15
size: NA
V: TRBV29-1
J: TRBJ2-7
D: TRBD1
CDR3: CSVRDDRGRGYEQYF
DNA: TGCAGCGTGAGGGACGACAGGGGAAGAGGCTACGAGCAGTACTTC

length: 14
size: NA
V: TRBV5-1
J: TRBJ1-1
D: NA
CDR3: CASSLNLGGGEAFF
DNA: TGCGCCAGCAGCTTGAATTTGGGGGGCGGTGAAGCTTTCTTT

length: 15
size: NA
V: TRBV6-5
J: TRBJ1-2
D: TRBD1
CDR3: CASKIDSDRVEGYTF
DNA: TGTGCCAGCAAAATCGACTCGGACAGGGTGGAAGGCTACACCTTC

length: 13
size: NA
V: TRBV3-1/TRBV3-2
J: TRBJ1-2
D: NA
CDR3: CASSLRAAYGYTF
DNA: TGTGCCAGCAGCCTCAGGGCAGCCTATGGCTACACCTTC

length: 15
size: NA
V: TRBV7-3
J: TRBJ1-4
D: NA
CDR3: CASSSGGKQGEKLFF
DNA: TGTGCCAGCAGCTCCGGGGGGAAACAGGGTGAAAAACTGTTTTTT

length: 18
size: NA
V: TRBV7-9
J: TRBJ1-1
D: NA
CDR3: CASSSAGGAGLWDTEAFF
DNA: TGTGCCAGCAGCTCTGCCGGGGGAGCAGGCTTATGGGACACTGAAGCTTTCTTT

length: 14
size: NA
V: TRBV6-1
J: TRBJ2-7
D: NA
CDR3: CASSEFGARYEQYF
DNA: TGTGCCAGCAGTGAATTTGGGGCTCGATACGAGCAGTACTTC

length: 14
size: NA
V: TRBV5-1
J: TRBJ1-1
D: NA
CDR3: CASSWGEEGTEAFF
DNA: TGCGCCAGCAGCTGGGGGGAAGAGGGAACTGAAGCTTTCTTT

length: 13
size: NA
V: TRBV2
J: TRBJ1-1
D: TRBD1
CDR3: CASIEDRGAEAFF
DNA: TGTGCCAGCATCGAGGACAGGGGCGCTGAAGCTTTCTTT

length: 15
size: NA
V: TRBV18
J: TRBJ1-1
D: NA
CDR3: CASSPRGQQNTEAFF
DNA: TGTGCCAGCTCACCCCGGGGGCAGCAGAACACTGAAGCTTTCTTT

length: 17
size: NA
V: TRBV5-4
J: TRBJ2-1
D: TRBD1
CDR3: CASSSRTGLSSYNEQFF
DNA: TGTGCCAGCAGCTCCCGGACAGGGCTTTCTTCCTACAATGAGCAGTTCTTC

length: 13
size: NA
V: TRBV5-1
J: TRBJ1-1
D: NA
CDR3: CASSLSINTEAFF
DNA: TGCGCCAGCAGCTTGAGCATCAACACTGAAGCTTTCTTT

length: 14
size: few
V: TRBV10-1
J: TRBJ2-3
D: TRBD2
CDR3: CASSESGTRDTQYF
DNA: TGCGCCAGCAGTGAGTCCGGGACTAGAGATACGCAGTATTTT

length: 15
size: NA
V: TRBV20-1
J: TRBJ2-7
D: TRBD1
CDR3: CSASDSDRGSYEQYF
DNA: TGCAGTGCTAGTGACTCGGACAGGGGGTCTTACGAGCAGTACTTC

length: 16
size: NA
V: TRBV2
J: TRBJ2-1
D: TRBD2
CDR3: CASNLLAGVGYNEQFF
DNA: TGTGCCAGCAACTTACTAGCGGGAGTCGGCTACAATGAGCAGTTCTTC

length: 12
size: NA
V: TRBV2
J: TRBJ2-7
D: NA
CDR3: CASSGGAYEQYF
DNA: TGTGCCAGCAGTGGAGGGGCCTACGAGCAGTACTTC

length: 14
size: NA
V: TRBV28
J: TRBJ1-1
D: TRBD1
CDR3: CASSYDRVNTEAFF
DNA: TGTGCCAGCAGTTACGACAGGGTGAACACTGAAGCTTTCTTT

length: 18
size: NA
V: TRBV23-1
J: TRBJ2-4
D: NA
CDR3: CASSKLSKTTLAKNIQYF
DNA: TGCGCCAGCAGTAAATTGAGTAAGACGACCCTAGCCAAAAACATTCAGTACTTC

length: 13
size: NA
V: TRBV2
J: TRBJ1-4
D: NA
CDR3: CASRTALNEKLFF
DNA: TGTGCCAGCAGGACAGCCCTTAATGAAAAACTGTTTTTT

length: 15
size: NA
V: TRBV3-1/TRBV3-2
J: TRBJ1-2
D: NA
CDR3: CASSHEDRPSYGYTF
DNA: TGTGCCAGCAGCCATGAAGACAGGCCCAGCTATGGCTACACCTTC